This T cell receptor beta chain is drawn from a study of T cell repertoires in Merkel cell carcinoma (dated 2019 in TCRdb). About the study as a whole: Patients who had received intralesional immunotherapy or systemic immune checkpoint blockade ahead of the biopsy were left out. To be included, a subject needed both a diagnosis of MCPyV-positive Merkel cell carcinoma and tumor-infiltrating lymphocytes that had been successfully expanded in vitro. MCPyV-specific clonotypes were first defined by tetramer sorting, cloning and paired TCR sequencing of expanded tumor-infiltrating lymphocytes.

On the study overall, not on this receptor specifically: The study did not examine normal tissue biopsies.

The immunoSEQ assay was used for TRB CDR3 sequencing and data processing of tumor genomic DNA. The table comes from immuneACCESS by way of TCRdb, which keeps in-frame sequences with V and J called. Part of the clones is missing from these tables; in studies checked, under half for an unresolved V gene and the rest for unknown reasons. Here the sample has about 15,000 clones; roughly 72% occur a single time. The ten largest clonotypes hold 15% to 20% of the sample. Study subjects had biopsy-confirmed Merkel cell carcinoma that was MCPyV-positive, and every subject had positive serum antibodies to T-antigen. Genomic DNA was extracted from roughly six adjacent 10-micron frozen tumor sections without any cell sorting or culture. Tumor biopsy tissue of roughly 5 x 5 x 5 mm was frozen in optimal cutting temperature compound. In the frozen biopsy, scout sections stained with hematoxylin and eosin confirmed abundant Merkel cell carcinoma and infiltrating cells.

For this clone: This clone's antigen is unknown. No per-base quality is available; no much larger clone lies one base away.

Counted from cysteine to phenylalanine, this CDR3 has 13 amino acids. Only the CDR3 region is kept as DNA, spanning 39 bases read in frame from base 1. The germline V gene supplies CDR1 MRHNA and CDR2 SNTAGT. The V end loses 6 bases and the J end loses 0 bases, and a stretch of 8 bases separates them. Source material: tumor tissue. The receptor's source is an adult with Merkel cell carcinoma. The rearrangement combines TRBV6-4 with TRBJ1-1; no D segment can be confidently identified. CDR3 protein: CASSIGMNTEAFF. In nucleotide form, the sequence is TGTGCCAGCAGCATCGGGATGAACACTGAAGCTTTCTTT.